This TCR beta chain emerged from a study of cytomegalovirus exposure and HLA in healthy donors. The study, taken as a whole, reports: In an earlier analysis, in around 590 donors, most V segments appeared productive either ~87% or ~30% of the time. A later analysis found TCR association rates differed by HLA locus, highest for DRB1 and lowest for HLA-C. Looking again later, the authors saw that most CMV-associated TCR beta chains seemed HLA-restricted.

The CDR3 spans 15 residues. Germline CDR1 LGHNA, CDR2 YSLEER. Trimming shortened V by 3 bases and J by 7 bases, and 16 bases separated the two germline ends. This clone showed up just a few times. The antigen is undetermined. Primers included in the PCR were 60 Vbeta and 13 Jbeta primers. The repertoire was sequenced with immunoSEQ multiplex PCR; TCRdb's copy has only in-frame clones and lacks some. Of roughly 170,000 clones listed, less than 80% are singletons. Sequencing was performed on PBMCs. This rearrangement joins TRBV4-3 to TRBJ2-1, with no clear D. The clonotype comes from a female donor in good health and CMV-seronegative. The CDR3 loop is CASSHDAARQNEQFF. As DNA, the CDR3 is TGCGCCAGCAGCCATGACGCTGCGCGGCAGAATGAGCAGTTCTTC.